This TCR beta chain was identified during a study of radiation and T cells in renal cell carcinoma. Across the whole study: Nephrectomy followed 15 Gy stereotactic body radiation by 4 weeks. Points from the study as a whole: Top tumor clonotypes rose in blood 2 weeks post-radiation, then contracted.

Described time point: blood 2 weeks post-SBRT. Indicated treatment: 15 Gy SBRT to primary tumor, nephrectomy 4 weeks later. Blood was sampled at baseline, 2 weeks and 4 weeks after SBRT. The patient's renal cell carcinoma had clear cell pathology. This table comes from immunoSEQ multiplex PCR, and its TCRdb copy is limited to in-frame clones, with some not included. The table shows about 130,000 clones, with over 75% occurring only once. A remark on this clone: No antigen is known for it.

The germline CDR1 and CDR2 sequences are MDHEN and SYDVKM. Trimming at V came to 3 bases and at J to 1 base, leaving 10 bases not matched to a gene. The CDR3 runs 17 residues. The gene calls are TRBV28 and TRBJ2-7; 9 nucleotides align to TRBD1. The receptor was isolated from a woman aged 60-75 years with renal cell carcinoma. The specimen comprised blood, sampled from a patient whose treatment included radiotherapy and nephrectomy. Written as DNA, the CDR3 is TGTGCCAGCAGTTTCGCACCGGGACAGGGTCATTCCTACGAGCAGTACTTC. Its protein product is CASSFAPGQGHSYEQYF.